This T cell receptor (beta chain) is drawn from a study of T cell repertoires in cytomegalovirus infection. CDR3 length: 16 amino acids. J lost 5 bases, V lost 4 bases, and 10 bases had no gene match. Per germline, CDR1 LGHDT and CDR2 YNNKEL (reference sequence). TCRdb used MiXCR to reprocess the reads, holding one entry per CDR3 protein. The sample comprises fewer than 550,000 distinct CDR3 sequences, more than 20% of which are singletons, and about 13% rests with the top ten. The chain has TRBV3-1 and TRBJ2-5, with 10 bases identical to TRBD2. Specimen: PBMCs. This receptor was obtained from a human donor in good health (CMV status not recorded). Some clones in this sample may be carry-over from other donors' samples. DNA of the CDR3: TGTGCCAGCAGCCCCGGACTAGCGGTTAGTCGGGAGACCCAGTACTTC. Translated, it gives CASSPGLAVSRETQYF.